This T cell receptor beta chain was identified in a study of shared clonotypes between healthy human individuals. The study's findings and limits: Represented diversity, genetic and exposure-history alike, was limited by few donors.

The CDR3 runs to 16 residues. Germline CDR1 reads SGDLS; CDR2 reads YYNGEE. The V and J ends lost 5 bases and 6 bases, in that order; junction bases with no gene match: 14. Worth noting for this clone: Its antigen is still unknown.

The repertoire was sequenced with immunoSEQ multiplex PCR; TCRdb's copy has only in-frame clones and lacks some. This sample yields some 2 million clones, of which over 85% are seen a single time; around 1.1% belongs to the top ten. Naivety among CD8 cells was defined by CD45RO negativity and positive CCR7 selection, thereby excluding terminally differentiated effector memory CD45RA+ cells. The origin of this receptor is a young man in good health. Sequences were obtained from naive CD8+ T cells sorted from blood. The V and J genes are TRBV9 and TRBJ2-1, with 7 positions matching TRBD2. This CDR3 is CASSGGTTPTINEQFF. CDR3 coding DNA: TGTGCCAGCAGTGGGGGGACTACCCCAACCATCAATGAGCAGTTCTTC.